This TCR beta chain appears in the sequencing data of a study of OX40 agonist ivuxolimab in advanced cancers. Study details: Ivuxolimab, which patients received intravenously every 2 weeks, was dosed at 0.01 to 10 mg/kg. General study findings and limits: Among the lowest levels of clonal expansion were found in partial responders at 0.1-3.0 mg/kg.

Germline lookup yields CDR1 SGHRS and CDR2 YFSETQ. The CDR3 is made up of 14 amino acids. Trimming shortened V by 4 bases and J by 5 bases, and 13 bases separated the two germline ends. Turning to this clone: What it binds is unknown.

Generated by immunoSEQ multiplex PCR, the TCRdb table keeps only in-frame clones and is missing some. The data hold under 85,000 clones, with around nine tenths observed a single time. This sequence was found in an adult with an advanced solid tumor such as melanoma, head and neck, liver or kidney cancer. Sequences were derived from CD4+ or CD8+ T cells sorted from blood, sampled in a trial of the OX40 agonist ivuxolimab. This chain connects TRBV5-1 to TRBJ2-1; D perhaps matches TRBD1 (5 bases). For the CDR3, the DNA is TGCGCCAGCAGCCAGGGTAATGTCCACAATGAGCAGTTCTTC. This translates into CASSQGNVHNEQFF.